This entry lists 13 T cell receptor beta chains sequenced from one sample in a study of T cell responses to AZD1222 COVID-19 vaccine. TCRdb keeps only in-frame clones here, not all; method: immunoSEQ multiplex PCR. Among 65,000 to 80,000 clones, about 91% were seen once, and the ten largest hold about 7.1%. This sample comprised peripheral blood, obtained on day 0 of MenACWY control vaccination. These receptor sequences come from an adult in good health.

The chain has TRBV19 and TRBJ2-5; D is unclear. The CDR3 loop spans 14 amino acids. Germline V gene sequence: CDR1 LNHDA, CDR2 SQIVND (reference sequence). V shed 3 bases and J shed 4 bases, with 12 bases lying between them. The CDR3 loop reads CASSISPSRETQYF. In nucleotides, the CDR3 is TGTGCCAGTAGTATTTCCCCGAGTAGAGAGACCCAGTACTTC.

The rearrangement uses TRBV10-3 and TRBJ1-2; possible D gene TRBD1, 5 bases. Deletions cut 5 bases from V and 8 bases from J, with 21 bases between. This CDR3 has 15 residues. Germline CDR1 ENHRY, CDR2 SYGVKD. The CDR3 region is CAISRDTSGGMGYTF. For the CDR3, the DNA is TGTGCCATCAGTCGCGACACGTCCGGGGGAATGGGCTACACCTTC.

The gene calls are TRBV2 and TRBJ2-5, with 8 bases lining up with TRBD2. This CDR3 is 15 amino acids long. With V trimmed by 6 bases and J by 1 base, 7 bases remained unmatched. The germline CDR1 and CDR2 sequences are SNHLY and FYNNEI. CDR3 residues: CASSPGGPSQETQYF. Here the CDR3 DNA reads TGTGCCAGCAGCCCGGGAGGGCCATCCCAAGAGACCCAGTACTTC.

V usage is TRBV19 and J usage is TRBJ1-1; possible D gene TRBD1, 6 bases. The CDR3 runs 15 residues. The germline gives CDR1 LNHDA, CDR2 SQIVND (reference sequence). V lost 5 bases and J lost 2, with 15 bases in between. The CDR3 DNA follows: TGTGCCAGTAGTCTACAGACAGGAATTAACACTGAAGCTTTCTTT. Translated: CASSLQTGINTEAFF. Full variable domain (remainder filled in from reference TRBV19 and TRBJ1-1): DGGITQSPKYLFRKEGQNVTLSCEQNLNHDAMYWYRQDPGQGLRLIYYSQIVNDFQKGDIAEGYSVSREKKESFPLTVTSAQKNPTAFYLCASSLQTGINTEAFFGQGTRLTVV.

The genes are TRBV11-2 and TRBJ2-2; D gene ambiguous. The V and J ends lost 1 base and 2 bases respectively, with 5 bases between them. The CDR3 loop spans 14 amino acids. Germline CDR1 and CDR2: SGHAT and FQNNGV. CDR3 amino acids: CASSLATNTGELFF. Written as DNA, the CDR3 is TGTGCCAGCAGCTTAGCGACAAACACCGGGGAGCTGTTTTTT. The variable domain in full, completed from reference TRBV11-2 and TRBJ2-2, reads EAGVAQSPRYKIIEKRQSVAFWCNPISGHATLYWYQQILGQGPKLLIQFQNNGVVDDSQLPKDRFSAERLKGVDSTLKIQPAKLEDSAVYLCASSLATNTGELFFGEGSRLTVL.

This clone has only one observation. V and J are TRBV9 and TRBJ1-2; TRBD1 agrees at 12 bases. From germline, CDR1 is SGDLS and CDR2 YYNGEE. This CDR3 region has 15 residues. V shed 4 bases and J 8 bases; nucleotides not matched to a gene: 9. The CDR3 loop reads CASSTPGQGARGYTF. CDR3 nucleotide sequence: TGTGCCAGCAGCACACCGGGACAGGGGGCTCGAGGCTACACCTTC.

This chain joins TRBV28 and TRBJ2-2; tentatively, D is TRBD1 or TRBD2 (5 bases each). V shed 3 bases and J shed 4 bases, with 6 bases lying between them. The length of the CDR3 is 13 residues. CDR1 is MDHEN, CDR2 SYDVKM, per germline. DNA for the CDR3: TGTGCCAGCAGTTTTGGGGGCACCGGGGAGCTGTTTTTT. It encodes CASSFGGTGELFF.

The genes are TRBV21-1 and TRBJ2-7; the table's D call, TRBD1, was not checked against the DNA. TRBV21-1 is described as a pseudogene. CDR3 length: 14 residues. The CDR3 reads CASSKEGASYEQYF. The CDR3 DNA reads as TGTGCCAGCAGCAAAGAAGGGGCCAGCTACGAGCAGTACTTC.

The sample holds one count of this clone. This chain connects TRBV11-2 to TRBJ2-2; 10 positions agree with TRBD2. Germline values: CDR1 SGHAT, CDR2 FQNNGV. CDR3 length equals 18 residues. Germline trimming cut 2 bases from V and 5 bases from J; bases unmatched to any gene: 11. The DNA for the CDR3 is TGTGCCAGCAGCTTATTCGGGGGTAGCGGGAGGAGGACCGGGGAGCTGTTTTTT. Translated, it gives CASSLFGGSGRRTGELFF.

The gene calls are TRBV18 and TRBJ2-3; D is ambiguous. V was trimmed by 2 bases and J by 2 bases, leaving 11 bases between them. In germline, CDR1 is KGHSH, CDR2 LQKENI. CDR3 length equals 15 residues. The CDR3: CASSPSRQNTDTQYF. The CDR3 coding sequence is TGTGCCAGCTCACCAAGTCGGCAGAACACAGATACGCAGTATTTT.

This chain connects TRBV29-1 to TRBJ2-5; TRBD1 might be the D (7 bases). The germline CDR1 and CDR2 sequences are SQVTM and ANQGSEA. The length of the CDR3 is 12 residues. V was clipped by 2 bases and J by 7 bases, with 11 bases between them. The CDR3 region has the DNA TGCAGCGTTGAAACCCAGGGGGGGACCCAGTACTTC. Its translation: CSVETQGGTQYF.

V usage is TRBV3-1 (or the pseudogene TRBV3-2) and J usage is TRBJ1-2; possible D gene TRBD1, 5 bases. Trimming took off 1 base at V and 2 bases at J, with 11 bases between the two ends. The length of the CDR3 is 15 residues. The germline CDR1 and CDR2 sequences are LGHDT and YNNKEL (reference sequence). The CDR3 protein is CASSQVAGLNYGYTF. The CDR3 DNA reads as TGTGCCAGCAGCCAAGTTGCGGGACTGAACTATGGCTACACCTTC.

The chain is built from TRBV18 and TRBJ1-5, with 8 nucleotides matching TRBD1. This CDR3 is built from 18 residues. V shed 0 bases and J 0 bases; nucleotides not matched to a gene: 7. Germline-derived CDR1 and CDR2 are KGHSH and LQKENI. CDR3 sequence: CASSPPGTGDYSNQPQHF. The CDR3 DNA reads TGTGCCAGCTCACCACCCGGGACAGGAGACTATAGCAATCAGCCCCAGCATTTT. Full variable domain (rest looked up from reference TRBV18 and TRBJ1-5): NAGVMQNPRHLVRRRGQEARLRCSPMKGHSHVYWYRQLPEEGLKFMVYLQKENIIDESGMPKERFSAEFPKEGPSILRIQQVVRGDSAAYFCASSPPGTGDYSNQPQHFGDGTRLSIL.